The present T cell receptor (beta chain) was sequenced within a study of T-cell reconstitution after alpha-beta-depleted transplantation in children. Preparation of the TCRbeta library used unique molecular identifiers. TCRdb re-derived calls from the PCR reads in MiXCR, one entry per CDR3 protein. The sample lists around 400,000 distinct CDR3 sequences, about 20% occurring once. Trimming left V 3 bases short and J 6 bases short, with 12 bases between. Germline loops: CDR1 DFQATT, CDR2 SNEGSKA (reference sequence). The CDR3 length is 12 residues. This sequence was found in a human donor who donated a stem cell graft to a child with acute myeloid leukemia. The gene calls are TRBV20-1 and TRBJ2-7; the D is unclear. Sequenced here: PBMCs from the stem cell graft donor, sampled from the stem cell graft. The CDR3 nucleotides read TGCAGTGCTAGTTCCAATTCGGGCGAGCAGTACTTC. Translating it yields CSASSNSGEQYF.